This entry lists 14 T cell receptor beta chains sequenced from one sample in a study of Graves' ophthalmopathy and Graves' hyperthyroidism. Transcripts of RNA were the source for amplifying TCR beta CDR3 regions. Investigators did first-round RT-PCR with HTBI primers, then second-round multiplex PCR. Each CDR3 protein is one row after TCRdb ran MiXCR on the multiplex PCR reads. The sample has about 400,000 distinct CDR3 sequences, around 18% seen once. Sequences were obtained from peripheral blood. These TCRs come from a woman between 18 and 29 years old with Graves' ophthalmopathy.

This clonotype was seen many times. V gene TRBV27 combines with J gene TRBJ2-2, with 8 bases identical to TRBD2. Per the germline V gene, CDR1 is MNHEY and CDR2 is SMNVEV (reference sequence). The CDR3 runs 14 residues. J was trimmed by 0 bases and V by 9 bases; bases with no gene match: 3. DNA for the CDR3: TGTGCCAGTTCGACTAGCGCGAACACCGGGGAGCTGTTTTTT. Its translation is CASSTSANTGELFF.

Ten or more counts support this clonotype. The chain combines TRBV20-1 with TRBJ1-5; weak D call: TRBD1 (6 bases). Trimming left V 7 bases short and J 0 bases short, with 13 bases between. CDR3 size: 14 residues. Germline-derived CDR1 and CDR2 are DFQATT and SNEGSKA (reference sequence). The CDR3 DNA reads as TGCAGTGGCTCGGGACATAATAGCAATCAGCCCCAGCATTTT. This sequence encodes CSGSGHNSNQPQHF.

The sample holds many counts of this clonotype. The DNA of the CDR3 is TGTGCCAGCAGTCCCGCATGGGGCTCTGGAAACACCATATATTTT. It codes for CASSPAWGSGNTIYF. The J gene is TRBJ1-3, the V gene TRBV11-2; no clear D gene. Germline CDR1 reads SGHAT; CDR2 reads FQNNGV. The length of the CDR3 is 15 residues. V lost 6 bases, J lost 0 bases, and 12 bases lay in between.

At least ten counts were recorded for this clonotype. The rearrangement joins TRBV28 to TRBJ1-1; possible D gene TRBD1, 6 bases. The CDR3 has 15 amino acids. V was cut by 1 base and J by 3 bases, with 12 bases left in between. CDR1 is MDHEN, CDR2 SYDVKM, per germline. The DNA for the CDR3 is TGTGCCAGCAGTTTATTACAGGGATACGACACTGAAGCTTTCTTT. This translates into CASSLLQGYDTEAFF. Complete variable domain (other parts from reference TRBV28 and TRBJ1-1): DVKVTQSSRYLVKRTGEKVFLECVQDMDHENMFWYRQDPGLGLRLIYFSYDVKMKEKGDIPEGYSVSREKKERFSLILESASTNQTSMYLCASSLLQGYDTEAFFGQGTRLTVV.

This clonotype came up many times. The rearrangement links TRBV27 to TRBJ2-2; 10 bases map to TRBD1. The CDR3 runs to 16 residues. Per the germline V gene, CDR1 is MNHEY and CDR2 is SMNVEV (reference sequence). The V gene end was trimmed by 5 bases and the J gene end by 5 bases; junction bases not matched to a gene: 8. As DNA, the CDR3 is TGTGCCAGCAGTGAGACAGGGGGCTATGGTACCGGGGAGCTGTTTTTT. Translating gives CASSETGGYGTGELFF.

This clonotype was seen many times. For the CDR3, the DNA is TGTGCCAGCAGCTTAGAGGGTTTTCTAGAGACCCAGTACTTC. This sequence encodes CASSLEGFLETQYF. V gene TRBV7-9 combines with J gene TRBJ2-5; no reliable D call. The CDR3 covers 14 residues. CDR1 is SEHNR and CDR2 is FQNEAQ in the germline V gene (reference sequence). V shed 1 base and J shed 4 bases, with 10 bases lying between them.

This clonotype was recorded at least ten times. The chain has TRBV7-9 and TRBJ1-3, with 9 bases that match TRBD1. CDR3 length: 14 amino acids. Looked up from germline, CDR1 is SEHNR and CDR2 is FQNEAQ (reference sequence). The V segment lost 5 bases and the J segment 4 bases; nucleotides outside the gene matches: 3. The CDR3 bases are TGTGCCAGCAGCCGGACAGGGGAAGGAAACACCATATATTTT. This gives the protein CASSRTGEGNTIYF.

The table lists this clonotype with many counts. The chain links TRBV27 to TRBJ2-7; D is undetermined. Germline V gene lookup returns CDR1 MNHEY and CDR2 SMNVEV (reference sequence). This CDR3 has 13 amino acids. Trimming left V 5 bases short and J 5 bases short, with 13 bases between. CDR3 nucleotide sequence: TGTGCCAGCAGTACCCCCTCGAAGAACGAGCAGTACTTC. Its translation is CASSTPSKNEQYF.

V is TRBV2 and J is TRBJ1-1; D might be TRBD1 (6 bases). The CDR3 is 14 residues long. Per the germline V gene, CDR1 is SNHLY and CDR2 is FYNNEI. Trimming pared 6 bases from V and 5 bases from J, leaving 16 bases between. In nucleotides, the CDR3 is TGTGCCAGCAGGACCGAGACAGGCTTAACTGAAGCTTTCTTT. It codes for CASRTETGLTEAFF.

V is TRBV20-1 and J is TRBJ2-7; TRBD2 agrees at 11 bases. J lost 4 bases, V lost 6 bases, and 8 bases had no gene match. Germline CDR1 is DFQATT and CDR2 is SNEGSKA (reference sequence). CDR3 size: 14 residues. CDR3: CSAPTSGSKYEQYF. Here the CDR3 DNA reads TGCAGTGCCCCTACTAGCGGGAGTAAGTACGAGCAGTACTTC.

This clonotype was seen at least ten times. The rearrangement uses TRBV3-1 and TRBJ2-5; D remains unclear. V lost 4 bases and J 5 bases, leaving 17 bases between the germline ends. This CDR3 spans 15 amino acids. From germline, CDR1 is LGHDT and CDR2 YNNKEL (reference sequence). In nucleotides, the CDR3 is TGTGCCAGCAGCCTCCCCCTCGGCCTGTCGGAGACCCAGTACTTC. Translated: CASSLPLGLSETQYF.

At least ten counts were recorded for this clonotype. V is TRBV12-3 or TRBV12-4 and J is TRBJ2-2, with 13 nucleotides matching TRBD2. This CDR3 has 17 residues. The J segment lost 3 bases and the V segment lost 5 bases, leaving 6 bases of the junction unmatched. CDR3 in amino acids: CASSPTSGRTHTGELFF. The CDR3 DNA follows: TGTGCCAGCAGTCCGACTAGCGGGAGGACCCACACCGGGGAGCTGTTTTTT.

A single count supports this clonotype. The rearrangement links TRBV7-8 to TRBJ1-1; TRBD1 matches at 9 bases. CDR1 is SGHVS and CDR2 is FQNEAQ in the germline V gene. The CDR3 totals 15 residues. J lost 1 base, V lost 5 bases, and 5 bases had no gene match. The CDR3, as DNA: TGTGCCAGCAGCCTACAGGGACAGGGGAACACTGAAGCTTTCTTT. Translated: CASSLQGQGNTEAFF.

This clonotype was counted ten times or more. The rearrangement uses TRBV4-2 and TRBJ2-7; D ambiguous. The CDR3 contains 15 residues. Per the germline V gene, CDR1 is LGHNA and CDR2 is YNFKEQ. The V gene lost 0 bases and the J gene lost 2 bases, with 11 bases spanning the gap. The CDR3 DNA reads TGTGCCAGCAGCCAAGACCCTCTCCCCCCCTACGAGCAGTACTTC. Its translation is CASSQDPLPPYEQYF.